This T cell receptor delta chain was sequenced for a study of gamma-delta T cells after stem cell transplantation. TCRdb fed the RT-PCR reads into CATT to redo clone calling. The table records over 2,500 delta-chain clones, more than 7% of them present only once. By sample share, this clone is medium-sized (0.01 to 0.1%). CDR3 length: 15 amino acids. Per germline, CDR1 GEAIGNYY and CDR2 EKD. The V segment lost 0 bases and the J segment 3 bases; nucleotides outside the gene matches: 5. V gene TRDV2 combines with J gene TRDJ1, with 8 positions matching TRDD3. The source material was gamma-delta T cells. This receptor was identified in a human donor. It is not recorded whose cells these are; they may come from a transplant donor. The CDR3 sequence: CACDTLTGGSDKLIF. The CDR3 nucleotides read TGTGCCTGTGACACCCTTACTGGGGGCTCCGATAAACTCATCTTT.